This passage covers 15 T cell receptor beta chains from one sample sequenced in a study of CD8+CD57+ T cells in acquired aplastic anemia. TCR beta VDJ and CDR3 were profiled, and genomic DNA was the template. TCRdb processed the reads anew with MiXCR; each CDR3 protein has one entry. Counted here are hundreds of thousands of distinct CDR3 sequences, approximately 55% occurring once; the ten biggest clones make up 7% to 9%. Material for sequencing was sorted CD4+, CD8+, or CD8+CD57+ T cells (not recorded which) from PBMCs. The receptors come from a human donor with severe aplastic anemia or a healthy control (not recorded which).

This chain connects TRBV7-9 to TRBJ2-1, with D perhaps matching TRBD2 (6 bases). V lost 4 bases, J lost 8 bases, and 9 bases lay in between. Germline CDR1 SEHNR, CDR2 FQNEAQ (reference sequence). This CDR3 contains 12 residues. CDR3 nucleotide sequence: TGTGCCAGCAGCTCCGCGGGGTATGAGCAGTTCTTC. Its translation: CASSSAGYEQFF.

This clonotype was observed at least ten times. The chain is built from TRBV2 and TRBJ2-1, with 11 bases lining up with TRBD2. This CDR3 has 18 amino acids. The germline CDR1 and CDR2 sequences are SNHLY and FYNNEI. Trimming at V came to 10 bases and at J to 7 bases, leaving 21 bases not matched to a gene. DNA for the CDR3: TGTGCCACCACGGGGGTTAGCGGGGGGGTTTTGAGGTTTAATGAGCAGTTCTTC. It specifies CATTGVSGGVLRFNEQFF.

A word on this clonotype: It may be a read error: a sequence one base away is much more abundant. The CDR3 does not end in the conserved phenylalanine or tryptophan, so this is likely a read error. This chain uses TRBV9 with TRBJ2-1; 9 nucleotides agree with TRBD2. The CDR3 is 16 amino acids. In germline, CDR1 is SGDLS, CDR2 YYNGEE. J lost 2 bases, V lost 2 bases, and 5 bases had no gene match. CDR3 in DNA: TGTGCCAGCAGCGTCGAAAGCGGGGGGACCTACAATGAGCAGTTCTCC. It encodes CASSVESGGTYNEQFS.

The CDR3 DNA reads TGTGCCATCAGTTGGACAGGGACGCTTGGGAACACTGAAGCTTTCTTT. This gives the protein CAISWTGTLGNTEAFF. The rearrangement uses TRBV10-3 and TRBJ1-1; TRBD1 agrees at 8 bases. The CDR3 runs 16 residues. Germline-derived CDR1 and CDR2 are ENHRY and SYGVKD. J was trimmed by 1 base and V by 5 bases; bases with no gene match: 9.

The V call is TRBV7-8, the J call TRBJ2-3; D is possibly TRBD2 (5 bases). V lost 3 bases and J lost 0, with 10 bases in between. Germline V gene lookup returns CDR1 SGHVS and CDR2 FQNEAQ. This CDR3 has 15 residues. CDR3 coding DNA: TGTGCCAGCAGCTTCCGGACTTCTAGCACAGATACGCAGTATTTT. Protein product: CASSFRTSSTDTQYF.

The table lists this clonotype with a few counts. At one of its ends the junction is not consistent with the germline gene, which may arise from a read error. The chain couples TRBV2 to TRBJ1-4, with a possible D match to TRBD1 (5 bases). CDR3 size: 15 residues. Germline CDR1 SNHLY, CDR2 FYNNEI. Here the CDR3 DNA reads TGTGCCAGCGGTGAATTGAGGGGCAAGAATGAAAAACTGTTTTTT. It specifies CASGELRGKNEKLFF.

This clonotype was recorded at least ten times. The J gene is TRBJ1-5, the V gene TRBV2; tentative D call: TRBD1 (5 bases). The V end was cut by 3 bases, the J end by 3 bases, with 12 bases between. Germline assignment: CDR1 SNHLY and CDR2 FYNNEI. This CDR3 region has 15 residues. The CDR3 DNA follows: TGTGCCAGCAGTGAGAGCAGGGACCTCAATCAGCCCCAGCATTTT. This translates into CASSESRDLNQPQHF.

V usage is TRBV12-3 or TRBV12-4 and J usage is TRBJ2-7; tentatively, D is TRBD1 (6 bases). The CDR3 contains 13 residues. V was clipped by 5 bases and J by 5 bases, with 13 bases between them. The DNA for the CDR3 is TGTGCCAGCAGTAGACAGGTGGCCGACGAGCAGTACTTC. It is translated as CASSRQVADEQYF.

This chain uses TRBV29-1 with TRBJ2-1, with a possible D match to TRBD1 (6 bases). The V gene's germline CDR1 is SQVTM and CDR2 ANQGSEA. With 4 bases removed from V and 8 bases from J, the gap between germline ends came to 18 bases. The CDR3 is 14 residues long. The CDR3 nucleotides read TGCAGCGTTGTTCGGCAGGGGCGTAGAGATGAGCAGTTCTTC. Translation: CSVVRQGRRDEQFF.

This chain joins TRBV24-1 and TRBJ2-1, with 8 bases fitting TRBD2. This CDR3 contains 16 residues. V trimming: 5 bases; J trimming: 7 bases; junction bases outside the gene matches: 12. Germline V lookup: CDR1 KGHDR, CDR2 SFDVKD. In nucleotides, the CDR3 is TGTGCCACCAGTGGGTCAACGGGGGGGCATCTTAATGAGCAGTTCTTC. Protein product: CATSGSTGGHLNEQFF.

This clonotype was seen ten or more times. The V and J genes are TRBV6-1 and TRBJ1-1; D is uncertain. V lost 2 bases, J lost 6 bases, and 13 bases lay in between. Germline CDR1 reads MNHNS; CDR2 reads SASEGT. The CDR3 sequence is 14 residues long. DNA for the CDR3: TGTGCCAGCAGTGAAACGCGAGGTTCTCCTGAAGCTTTCTTT. Translated, it gives CASSETRGSPEAFF.

With respect to this clonotype: An end of the junction does not agree with germline; a read error may underlie this. The V call is TRBV5-1, the J call TRBJ2-7, with D perhaps matching TRBD2 (5 bases). This CDR3 comprises 15 residues. Germline V lookup: CDR1 SGHRS, CDR2 YFSETQ. CDR3 nucleotides: TGTGCCAGCAGCCCTACCCGGACTTCTCCCTACGAGCAGTACTTC. Its protein product is CASSPTRTSPYEQYF.

The chain recombines TRBV20-1 with TRBJ1-1; no clear D. V was cut by 2 bases and J by 1 base, with 8 bases left in between. This CDR3 has 13 amino acids. Germline CDR1 and CDR2: DFQATT and SNEGSKA (reference sequence). In DNA, the CDR3 is TGCAGTGCTAGACTTGAAAGGAACACTGAAGCTTTCTTT. Amino acid sequence: CSARLERNTEAFF.

V usage is TRBV19 and J usage is TRBJ1-6; 7 positions match TRBD1. CDR3 length equals 14 residues. V lost 6 bases, J lost 5 bases, and 4 bases stayed unmatched. Per germline, CDR1 LNHDA and CDR2 SQIVND (reference sequence). As DNA, the CDR3 is TGTGCCAGTAGCACGGGACAGAATAATTCACCCCTCCACTTT. As protein: CASSTGQNNSPLHF.

The rearrangement joins TRBV29-1 to TRBJ2-1, with D possibly being TRBD2 (5 bases). Germline V gene data show CDR1 as SQVTM and CDR2 as ANQGSEA. The CDR3 is 13 amino acids. V dropped 4 bases and J dropped 8 bases, with 15 bases sitting between them. This CDR3 reads CSVAFGLKDEQFF. Written as DNA, the CDR3 is TGCAGCGTTGCGTTCGGACTCAAGGATGAGCAGTTCTTC.